This T cell receptor beta chain was retrieved from a study of T-cell reconstitution after alpha-beta-depleted transplantation in children. A library of TCRbeta sequences, prepared with unique molecular identifiers, was generated. Using its own MiXCR run on the PCR reads, TCRdb lists one record per CDR3 protein. The table records 500,000 to 650,000 distinct CDR3 sequences, 10% to 15% of them present only once. Findings of the study overall: Surviving recipient T cells and thymic progenitors underlay high day-60 TCRbeta diversity in some patients. One year after transplant, T-cell counts and diversity came mostly from newly produced T cells.

This clonotype appeared a few times. What it binds is unknown. The CDR3 is 13 amino acids. The V segment lost 8 bases and the J segment 9 bases; nucleotides outside the gene matches: 5. The clonotype was recovered from a male patient aged 10 to 17 who had a stem cell transplant for acute myeloid leukemia, so the T cells may come from the graft donor. This chain connects TRBV12-3 or TRBV12-4 to TRBJ2-1, with 12 bases identical to TRBD2. Material: PBMCs, mostly from graft donor cells, obtained 360 days after TCRalphabeta/CD19-depleted stem cell transplant. The CDR3 region has the DNA TGTGCCAGCCAGACTAGCGGGAGACGTGAGCAGTTCTTC. This sequence encodes CASQTSGRREQFF.